This T cell receptor (beta chain) originates from a study of tumor-infiltrating lymphocytes in primary liver carcinoma. For the study at large: Participating patients were men and women between 30 and 69 years old. Study-wide findings and caveats: The study found a significantly higher top-250-clone fraction in tumors than in blood (p = 0.039).

Only one count was recorded for this clonotype. What it binds is unknown. The junction departs from the called germline gene at one end, perhaps through a read error. For each extraction, RNA and DNA were obtained together from about 19-30 mg of unsorted bulk tissue. These patients lived with chronic HBV infection and had never been treated. TCR beta cDNA came from approximately 540 ng total RNA, primed with a constant-region primer. Three rounds of nested multiplex PCR with slightly modified ARM-PCR produced TCR beta libraries. PCR rounds one and two used TRBV1-TRBV30 forward primers with a C-beta reverse primer for roughly 9 cycles each. Using its own MiXCR run on the multiplex PCR reads, TCRdb lists one record per CDR3 protein. This sample has 99,000 or so distinct CDR3 sequences; about four fifths occur once, and the top ten carry approximately 20%. The CDR3 runs 13 residues.

This chain links TRBV12-3 or TRBV12-4 with TRBJ1-5; 7 bases are a match to TRBD1. This receptor was obtained from a man between 35 and 55 years old with primary liver carcinoma and hepatitis B virus infection. Material: liver tumor tissue from sampling region 3. Subset described: tumor region T3, left-lateral pole. The CDR3 reads CTSRDSLNQPHHF. For the CDR3, the DNA is TGTACCAGCAGGGACAGCTTAAATCAGCCCCATCATTTT.